This TCR beta chain originates from a study of blood T cell repertoires in COVID-19. Study background: T cells, B-cell-depleted T cells, or PBMCs supplied cDNA or gDNA.

The data were produced by immunoSEQ multiplex PCR, yet TCRdb's version contains in-frame clones alone and is incomplete. The table records roughly 150,000 clones, 84% of them present only once. The CDR3 spans 16 residues. The V gene lost 6 bases and the J gene lost 6 bases, with 23 bases spanning the gap. Looked up from germline, CDR1 is MDHEN and CDR2 is SYDVKM. The origin of this receptor is a woman aged 80 or older with COVID-19, enrolled during active disease. The chain is built from TRBV28 and TRBJ2-5; TRBD2 is a possible D gene (5 bases). Sequencing used peripheral blood. The CDR3 DNA reads as TGTGCCAGCAGAACCGAGGCTCGGACTGGTAGTCAGACCCAGTACTTC. As protein: CASRTEARTGSQTQYF.